Shown below are 22 T cell receptor beta chains from a single sample sequenced in a study of T cell responses to AZD1222 COVID-19 vaccine. The data were produced by immunoSEQ multiplex PCR, yet TCRdb's version contains in-frame clones alone and is incomplete. The table includes some 170,000 clones, 92% detected once. Sample: peripheral blood, taken on day 0 of MenACWY control vaccination. These receptors all come from an adult in good health.

This chain links TRBV30 with TRBJ1-2; 8 bases match TRBD1. Germline loops: CDR1 GTSNPN, CDR2 SVGIG (reference sequence). V gave up 2 bases and J gave up 6 bases; unmatched junction bases: 8. The CDR3 sequence is 14 residues long. CDR3: CAWSPTRTGHGYTF. The CDR3 DNA follows: TGTGCCTGGAGTCCTACGCGGACAGGGCATGGCTACACCTTC. Using reference TRBV30 and TRBJ1-2 for the parts outside the CDR3, the full variable domain is SQTIHQWPATLVQPVGSPLSLECTVEGTSNPNLYWYRQAAGRGLQLLFYSVGIGQISSEVPQNLSASRPQDRQFILSSKKLLLSDSGFYLCAWSPTRTGHGYTFGSGTRLTVV.

The chain combines TRBV19 with TRBJ1-5, with D uncertain. The CDR3 loop spans 12 amino acids. CDR1 is LNHDA and CDR2 is SQIVND in the germline V gene (reference sequence). Trimming stripped 5 bases from V and 5 bases from J, with 7 bases between. Here the CDR3 reads CASSGPDQPQHF. The CDR3 DNA reads TGTGCCAGTAGTGGCCCGGATCAGCCCCAGCATTTT.

This chain joins TRBV29-1 and TRBJ2-7, with TRBD1 matching 10 bases. This CDR3 is 13 amino acids long. V lost 7 bases, J lost 6 bases, and 9 bases stayed unmatched. Germline-derived CDR1 and CDR2 are SQVTM and ANQGSEA. CDR3 in amino acids: CSAFPGQGSEQYF. CDR3 sequence (DNA): TGCAGCGCCTTCCCGGGACAGGGGAGCGAGCAGTACTTC.

The chain employs TRBV5-4 and TRBJ2-2; D possibly uses TRBD1 or TRBD2 (5 bases each). Germline V gene data show CDR1 as SGHNT and CDR2 as YYREEE (reference sequence). CDR3 size: 14 residues. Trimming removed 4 bases at V and 1 base at J, with 8 bases between. The CDR3 DNA sequence: TGTGCCAGCAGCCGGGACGGGAACACCGGGGAGCTGTTTTTT. Protein sequence: CASSRDGNTGELFF.

The rearrangement joins TRBV27 to TRBJ1-2, with D perhaps TRBD1 (5 bases). CDR1 and CDR2 (germline): MNHEY, SMNVEV (reference sequence). The CDR3 has 13 residues. Trimming pared 5 bases from V and 4 bases from J, leaving 11 bases between. CDR3 coding DNA: TGTGCCAGCAGTGTGGGGACCTCCTATGGCTACACCTTC. Protein product: CASSVGTSYGYTF.

The chain joins TRBV18 to TRBJ2-7; 12 bases map to TRBD2. CDR3 length equals 15 residues. The germline V gene has CDR1 KGHSH and CDR2 LQKENI. Germline trimming cut 2 bases from V and 7 bases from J; bases unmatched to any gene: 6. The CDR3: CASSPTTLAGGEQYF. The CDR3 nucleotides are TGTGCCAGCTCACCAACGACGCTAGCGGGAGGGGAGCAGTACTTC.

The chain links TRBV6-4 to TRBJ1-1, with D hard to call. Germline CDR1 reads MRHNA; CDR2 reads SNTAGT. The CDR3 extends over 14 amino acids. V shed 5 bases and J shed 4 bases, with 14 bases lying between them. The chain's CDR3 is CASSSTGEGTEAFF. The CDR3 DNA reads as TGTGCCAGCAGTAGTACGGGAGAAGGCACTGAAGCTTTCTTT.

This clone appeared a single time. This rearrangement joins TRBV5-1 to TRBJ2-7; no definite D call. The V gene lost 4 bases and the J gene lost 6 bases, with 14 bases spanning the gap. CDR1 and CDR2 from the germline V gene are SGHRS and YFSETQ. There are 13 residues in the CDR3. CDR3 in DNA: TGCGCCAGCAGCCCACGACGACAATCCGAGCAGTACTTC. This translates into CASSPRRQSEQYF.

This chain connects TRBV30 to TRBJ1-6, with D unclear. Germline V CDR1 and CDR2: GTSNPN, SVGIG (reference sequence). This CDR3 has 16 amino acids. Trimming removed 2 bases at V and 7 bases at J, with 18 bases between. The CDR3 region has the DNA TGTGCCTGGAGTAGGCTGAGGGTCATAGAGAATTCACCCCTCCACTTT. Encoded protein: CAWSRLRVIENSPLHF.

There are a few counts of this clone. The chain joins TRBV3-1 (or the pseudogene TRBV3-2) to TRBJ1-3; D is possibly TRBD1 (6 bases). Germline CDR1 reads LGHDT; CDR2 reads YNNKEL (reference sequence). V was clipped by 3 bases and J by 2 bases, with 8 bases between them. The CDR3 has 14 amino acids. The CDR3 loop is CASSQGGTGNTIYF. The CDR3 nucleotides are TGTGCCAGCAGCCAGGGGGGCACTGGAAACACCATATATTTT.

The CDR3 spells CASSSSQGLQGYTF. In DNA, the CDR3 is TGTGCCAGCAGCTCGTCACAGGGGCTACAGGGCTACACCTTC. This chain links TRBV7-2 with TRBJ1-2, with 7 bases lining up with TRBD1. Trimming took 4 bases from V and 8 from J; bases not matched to a gene: 10. CDR1 and CDR2 from the germline V gene are SGHTA and FQGNSA. The CDR3 sequence is 14 residues long.

CDR3 sequence (DNA): TGTGCCAGCATCACTTTGGTGGCGCAACAGTATGGCTACACCTTC. It is translated as CASITLVAQQYGYTF. The chain uses TRBV28 and TRBJ1-2; D gene unclear. Per germline, CDR1 MDHEN and CDR2 SYDVKM. The CDR3 has 15 residues. Trimming removed 7 bases from V and 5 bases from J, with 20 bases in between.

J is TRBJ1-2 and V is TRBV7-3; D call uncertain. The CDR3 covers 14 residues. Trimming took 2 bases from V and 2 from J, leaving 9 bases between them. Germline CDR1 is SGHTA and CDR2 is FQGTGA. The CDR3 region is CASSLGEGNYGYTF. The CDR3 DNA reads TGTGCCAGCAGCTTAGGGGAGGGAAACTATGGCTACACCTTC.

The chain is built from TRBV18 and TRBJ1-4; 7 bases align to TRBD1. V was clipped by 1 base and J by 7 bases; unmatched bases: 6. This CDR3 has 15 amino acids. Germline V CDR1 and CDR2: KGHSH, LQKENI. Here the CDR3 DNA reads TGTGCCAGCTCACCACTAGCAGGGGGGGCTGAAAAACTGTTTTTT. Protein sequence: CASSPLAGGAEKLFF.

J is TRBJ2-7 and V is TRBV2, with 12 nucleotides matching TRBD2. With 3 bases clipped from V and 3 bases from J, the junction kept 12 bases outside the gene matches. CDR3 length: 18 residues. Germline CDR1 and CDR2: SNHLY and FYNNEI. The CDR3 loop is CASSEATSGSPILYEQYF. The CDR3, as DNA: TGTGCCAGCAGTGAGGCGACTAGCGGGAGCCCTATACTCTACGAGCAGTACTTC.

The chain links TRBV7-9 to TRBJ2-1, with D unresolved. This CDR3 is built from 17 residues. V lost 1 base to trimming and J lost 0 bases, with 13 bases between them. Germline loops: CDR1 SEHNR, CDR2 FQNEAQ (reference sequence). The CDR3 here is CASSLVWRDRSYNEQFF. CDR3 sequence (DNA): TGTGCCAGCAGCTTAGTCTGGAGAGATCGCTCCTACAATGAGCAGTTCTTC.

The genes are TRBV11-3 and TRBJ2-1, with TRBD2 matching 9 bases. CDR3 size: 14 residues. The V segment lost 3 bases and the J segment 5 bases; nucleotides outside the gene matches: 2. The germline CDR1 and CDR2 sequences are SGHNT and YENEEA. The CDR3 sequence: CASSFGLANNEQFF. The CDR3 nucleotides are TGTGCCAGCAGCTTCGGACTAGCGAACAATGAGCAGTTCTTC.

The chain has TRBV7-2 and TRBJ1-1; 10 nucleotides align to TRBD1. There are 18 residues in the CDR3. Germline V gene lookup returns CDR1 SGHTA and CDR2 FQGNSA. After removal of 3 bases from V and 3 bases from J, the junction contained 13 bases not matched to a gene. The CDR3 sequence is CASSFGWTGGSRDTEAFF. The CDR3 DNA reads TGTGCCAGCAGCTTTGGCTGGACAGGGGGGTCGAGGGACACTGAAGCTTTCTTT.

This chain joins TRBV4-2 and TRBJ1-2; perhaps TRBD1 as D (6 bases). From germline, CDR1 is LGHNA and CDR2 YNFKEQ. The CDR3 loop spans 15 amino acids. V lost 3 bases and J lost 4, with 15 bases in between. CDR3 protein: CASSQGRAQGYGYTF. The CDR3 DNA sequence: TGTGCCAGCAGCCAGGGTAGGGCACAGGGCTATGGCTACACCTTC.

CDR3: CASSHTGGSGHNEQFF. The CDR3 bases are TGTGCCAGCAGCCACACGGGGGGTAGCGGGCACAATGAGCAGTTCTTC. The V call is TRBV7-2, the J call TRBJ2-1; TRBD2 aligns across 7 bases. Germline V gives CDR1 SGHTA, CDR2 FQGNSA. Trimming took 5 bases from V and 5 from J; bases not matched to a gene: 12. The length of the CDR3 is 16 residues.

The genes are TRBV18 and TRBJ1-2; 7 bases agree with TRBD1. The germline V gene has CDR1 KGHSH and CDR2 LQKENI. This CDR3 has 13 residues. Trimming removed 3 bases from V and 4 bases from J; junction bases left unmatched: 2. The chain's CDR3 is CASSPDRVYGYTF. The CDR3 nucleotides are TGTGCCAGCTCACCCGACAGGGTCTATGGCTACACCTTC.

This clone was detected only a few times. V usage is TRBV2 and J usage is TRBJ1-1; no definite D call. The CDR3 spans 11 residues. Trimming removed 8 bases at V and 2 bases at J, with 6 bases between. Germline lookup yields CDR1 SNHLY and CDR2 FYNNEI. The CDR3 loop reads CASRPNTEAFF. CDR3 nucleotides: TGTGCCAGCCGACCTAACACTGAAGCTTTCTTT.